This TCR beta chain was sequenced during a study of shared clonotypes between healthy human individuals. Study details: With ages of 18 to 49, the donors were a couple of women and a few men. Study-wide results and limits: On the whole, naive subsets had larger estimated richness than memory subsets had.

Replicate PCRs run on sorted subsets employed 200 to 250 ng DNA, 30,000 to 35,000 T cell genomes. TCRdb's copy holds only in-frame clones and misses some; the assay was immunoSEQ multiplex PCR. The sample has millions of clones; approximately 95% are singletons. The CDR3 is 15 amino acids. V gave up 3 bases and J gave up 1 base, with 12 bases separating them. The germline V gene has CDR1 LNHDA and CDR2 SQIVND (reference sequence). The study separated CD4+ cells into CD45RA+ naive and CD45RA-negative memory subsets. A remark on this clone: The antigen is unknown.

Material: naive CD4+ T cells from PBMCs. Subset described: CD45RA+ positively selected. This receptor was obtained from a man between 18 and 29 years old in good health. Some clones in this sample may be carry-over from other donors' samples. V usage is TRBV19 and J usage is TRBJ1-1; no reliable D call. The CDR3 nucleotides are TGTGCCAGTAGTATTGAGCTCGGGAAGAACACTGAAGCTTTCTTT. This encodes CASSIELGKNTEAFF.